Each of the 23 T cell receptor beta chains below was sequenced from the same sample in a study of human T cells and chemical hapten exposure. One entry per CDR3 protein results from TCRdb running MiXCR on the RACE reads. The top ten hold 11% to 15% of the sample, which has tens of thousands of distinct CDR3 sequences, 9.5% to 10% seen once. The time point denotes: patch test 2, 6 weeks after DPC sensitization. Noted treatment: therapeutic diphenylcyclopropenone sensitization with weekly scalp DPC. Total RNA was isolated from unfractionated whole blood. Sample: whole blood, taken in connection with sensitization to the hapten diphenylcyclopropenone (DPC). The source of these receptors is a woman aged 25 to 45 with alopecia areata. Some clones in this sample may be carry-over from other donors' samples.

The table lists this clonotype with a few counts. The chain carries TRBV2 and TRBJ2-3; D may be TRBD1 (6 bases). Germline CDR1 and CDR2: SNHLY and FYNNEI. There are 15 residues in the CDR3. V lost 2 bases, J lost 2 bases, and 11 bases lay in between. CDR3 sequence (DNA): TGTGCCAGCAGTGAACAGGGGCTTGACACAGATACGCAGTATTTT. Amino acids: CASSEQGLDTDTQYF.

The chain uses TRBV12-3 or TRBV12-4 and TRBJ1-2; D gene unclear. The CDR3 contains 12 residues. Trimming removed 5 bases from V and 3 bases from J, with 7 bases in between. The CDR3 bases are TGTGCCAGCAGTCCCGACGACTATGGCTACACCTTC. It codes for CASSPDDYGYTF.

This clonotype was counted a few times. V and J are TRBV5-1 and TRBJ2-7; 9 nucleotides match TRBD1. CDR3 size: 17 residues. Per the germline V gene, CDR1 is SGHRS and CDR2 is YFSETQ. V lost 4 bases, J lost 1 base, and 12 bases stayed unmatched. Written as DNA, the CDR3 is TGCGCCAGCAGCCCTAAGGCGGGACAGGGAGTGTCCTACGAGCAGTACTTC. Its protein product is CASSPKAGQGVSYEQYF.

This clonotype was observed at least ten times. V usage is TRBV20-1 and J usage is TRBJ1-1; D unresolved. The CDR3 runs 14 residues. Germline values: CDR1 DFQATT, CDR2 SNEGSKA (reference sequence). Deletions cut 0 bases from V and 5 bases from J, with 13 bases between. CDR3 sequence: CSARDWATRTEAFF. The CDR3 nucleotides are TGCAGTGCTAGAGATTGGGCAACCAGAACTGAAGCTTTCTTT.

The J gene is TRBJ2-7, the V gene TRBV7-2, with D tentatively TRBD1 or TRBD2 (6 bases each). V lost 3 bases and J lost 3, with 18 bases in between. Germline V CDR1 and CDR2: SGHTA, FQGNSA. This CDR3 contains 16 residues. The CDR3 DNA follows: TGTGCCAGCAGCTTTCGAGGGGGGAACTCGGGCTACGAGCAGTACTTC. Protein sequence: CASSFRGGNSGYEQYF.

The CDR3 loop is CATGPTRATYNEQFF. CDR3 sequence (DNA): TGTGCCACCGGCCCCACCAGGGCAACCTACAATGAGCAGTTCTTC. The chain recombines TRBV24-1 with TRBJ2-1; possible D gene TRBD1, 5 bases. V gave up 9 bases and J gave up 2 bases, with 16 bases separating them. This CDR3 has 15 amino acids. Germline V gene sequence: CDR1 KGHDR, CDR2 SFDVKD.

This clonotype was seen repeatedly, ten times or more. The chain carries TRBV27 and TRBJ2-5; 7 bases are a match to TRBD2. Per the germline V gene, CDR1 is MNHEY and CDR2 is SMNVEV (reference sequence). This CDR3 has 15 residues. The ends lost 4 bases at V and 1 base at J; junction bases unmatched: 6. For the CDR3, the DNA is TGTGCCAGCAGTTGGGCTAGCGGCCCCCAAGAGACCCAGTACTTC. It specifies CASSWASGPQETQYF.

This clonotype showed up many times. V usage is TRBV12-3 or TRBV12-4 and J usage is TRBJ1-1; 7 nucleotides line up with TRBD1. There are 14 residues in the CDR3. V was clipped by 4 bases and J by 6 bases; unmatched bases: 8. CDR3 nucleotides: TGTGCCAGCAGTTACACAGGGGAAGTCTCTGAAGCTTTCTTT. Its translation: CASSYTGEVSEAFF.

This chain joins TRBV4-3 and TRBJ2-1; D may match TRBD1 or TRBD2 (5 bases each). The CDR3 runs to 15 residues. Germline loops: CDR1 LGHNA, CDR2 YSLEER. The V and J ends lost 0 bases and 0 bases respectively, with 6 bases between them. The CDR3 reads CASSQDGGSYNEQFF. In DNA, the CDR3 is TGCGCCAGCAGCCAAGATGGGGGCTCCTACAATGAGCAGTTCTTC.

The chain joins TRBV7-2 to TRBJ1-4; D unresolved. Deletions cut 1 base from V and 3 bases from J, with 15 bases between. This CDR3 has 17 amino acids. Germline CDR1 is SGHTA and CDR2 is FQGNSA. CDR3 DNA sequence: TGTGCCAGCAGCTTAGGGTCCGGCGAGCGGGCTAATGAAAAACTGTTTTTT. This translates into CASSLGSGERANEKLFF.

The chain couples TRBV19 to TRBJ1-1; no clear D. The germline gives CDR1 LNHDA, CDR2 SQIVND (reference sequence). The CDR3 loop spans 14 amino acids. Trimming removed 7 bases at V and 3 bases at J, with 15 bases between. CDR3 region: CASIPSRAYTEAFF. CDR3 nucleotides: TGTGCCAGTATACCTTCGCGGGCGTACACTGAAGCTTTCTTT.

The chain combines TRBV29-1 with TRBJ1-2, with D possibly matching TRBD1 (5 bases). The germline gives CDR1 SQVTM, CDR2 ANQGSEA. Between the trimmed V and J ends, which lost 2 bases and 2 bases, there was a span of 9 bases. The CDR3 runs to 13 residues. The CDR3 here is CSVERSGNYGYTF. CDR3 DNA sequence: TGCAGCGTTGAACGGTCAGGGAACTATGGCTACACCTTC.

This clonotype has just a few counts. This chain uses TRBV9 with TRBJ2-3; perhaps TRBD2 as D (6 bases). V was clipped by 3 bases and J by 1 base, with 12 bases between them. The CDR3 length is 15 residues. Germline V gives CDR1 SGDLS, CDR2 YYNGEE. Here the CDR3 DNA reads TGTGCCAGCAGCGCCGCTAGCGCGGGCACAGATACGCAGTATTTT. It yields the protein CASSAASAGTDTQYF.

For this clonotype: Because it lacks the conserved phenylalanine or tryptophan at the end, this CDR3 is likely a read error. The chain uses TRBV7-6 and TRBJ1-2; TRBD1 matches 8 bases. Germline CDR1 is SGHVS and CDR2 is FNYEAQ. The trim removed 0 bases at V and 4 bases at J, leaving 1 base unmatched. The CDR3 sequence is 14 residues long. The CDR3 coding sequence is TGTGCCAGCAGCTTAGCGGGGACAGGCTATGGCTACACCTTG. Its translation is CASSLAGTGYGYTL.

This clonotype was picked up many times. The V call is TRBV10-3, the J call TRBJ1-4; 7 positions agree with TRBD1. CDR1 ENHRY and CDR2 SYGVKD come from the germline V gene. V was clipped by 0 bases and J by 2 bases; unmatched bases: 6. The CDR3 is 17 residues long. In DNA form, the CDR3 reads TGTGCCATCAGTGAGTCGACAGGGATCTCTACTAATGAAAAACTGTTTTTT. Its translation: CAISESTGISTNEKLFF.

The chain uses TRBV2 and TRBJ1-2; TRBD1 aligns across 7 bases. The junction had 11 bases not matched to a gene; V was cut back by 6 bases and J by 4 bases. The CDR3 has 15 amino acids. Germline-derived CDR1 and CDR2 are SNHLY and FYNNEI. CDR3 loop: CASSRDRTGPYGYTF. The DNA of the CDR3 is TGTGCCAGCAGCCGGGACCGGACAGGCCCCTATGGCTACACCTTC.

The V and J genes are TRBV19 and TRBJ2-7, with D uncertain. The CDR3 totals 13 residues. Trimming cost V 4 bases and J 0 bases, with 7 bases left between them. CDR1 and CDR2 (germline): LNHDA, SQIVND (reference sequence). DNA of the CDR3: TGTGCCAGTAGTACGGCCAGCTCCTACGAGCAGTACTTC. This translates into CASSTASSYEQYF.

This clonotype has at least ten counts. The chain links TRBV6-2 or TRBV6-3 to TRBJ2-3; the match to TRBD1 covers 10 bases. V lost 5 bases to trimming and J lost 2 bases; unmatched junction nucleotides: 4. The CDR3 totals 15 residues. Germline V gene sequence: CDR1 MNHEY, CDR2 SVGEGT. The CDR3 spells CASSTTGGLTDTQYF. The CDR3 DNA follows: TGTGCCAGCAGTACGACAGGGGGCCTCACAGATACGCAGTATTTT.

This clonotype was seen ten or more times. The chain links TRBV29-1 to TRBJ1-2, with D maybe TRBD1 (6 bases). There are 12 residues in the CDR3. Trimming left V 7 bases short and J 8 bases short, with 17 bases between. Germline V lookup: CDR1 SQVTM, CDR2 ANQGSEA. The CDR3 spells CSAGDTFNGYTF. DNA of the CDR3: TGCAGCGCCGGGGACACATTCAACGGCTACACCTTC.

This clonotype occurred many times. The chain is built from TRBV20-1 and TRBJ2-7, with D unresolved. Germline V gene lookup returns CDR1 DFQATT and CDR2 SNEGSKA (reference sequence). CDR3 size: 11 residues. Trimming took off 5 bases at V and 4 bases at J, with 9 bases between the two ends. CDR3 in amino acids: CSASQYYEQYF. For the CDR3, the DNA is TGCAGTGCTTCACAGTATTACGAGCAGTACTTC.

V is TRBV12-3 or TRBV12-4 and J is TRBJ1-5; D might be TRBD1 (6 bases). Trimming left V 8 bases short and J 2 bases short, with 13 bases between. This CDR3 region has 14 residues. The CDR3 sequence is CASGFAGGNQPQHF. Here the CDR3 DNA reads TGTGCCAGCGGATTTGCAGGGGGCAATCAGCCCCAGCATTTT.

At least ten counts were recorded for this clonotype. V usage is TRBV27 and J usage is TRBJ2-7; possible D gene TRBD2, 7 bases. The CDR3 sequence is 15 residues long. Germline assignment: CDR1 MNHEY and CDR2 SMNVEV (reference sequence). The germline V and J ends were trimmed by 3 bases and 0 bases, with 12 bases remaining between them. DNA of the CDR3: TGTGCCAGCAGTTTGAGGGGGGGGAACTCCTACGAGCAGTACTTC. As protein: CASSLRGGNSYEQYF.

The table lists this clonotype with many counts. J is TRBJ1-4 and V is TRBV29-1, with 9 bases fitting TRBD1. The CDR3 loop spans 13 amino acids. Germline V gives CDR1 SQVTM, CDR2 ANQGSEA. After removal of 6 bases from V and 7 bases from J, the junction contained 6 bases not matched to a gene. This CDR3 is CSVPGQGREKLFF. The CDR3, as DNA: TGCAGCGTCCCGGGACAGGGACGTGAAAAACTGTTTTTT.